One and the same sample provided the 22 T cell receptor beta chains below, sequenced in a study of vaccination effects on CD4 cells after COVID-19. The assay was immunoSEQ multiplex PCR, and TCRdb's table has in-frame clones only and misses some. The sample has around 30,000 clones; roughly four fifths are singletons. These receptors' targets are unknown. ViraFEST assay sequencing came after antigen-specific CD4+ T cells were expanded with viral peptide pools. Scientists isolated CD4+ T cells after an approximately 10-day culture period ended. Either the mRNA-1273 or the BNT162b2 vaccine was given to participants as two doses. Sequences were derived from CD4+ T cells from PBMCs cultured with HCoV-229E spike peptides, sampled after COVID-19 vaccination. The receptors were sampled from a human donor who received a COVID-19 vaccine.

The chain carries TRBV29-1 and TRBJ2-7; D is unclear. The CDR3 runs to 12 residues. Germline CDR1 is SQVTM and CDR2 is ANQGSEA. V lost 1 base and J lost 2, with 6 bases in between. The CDR3 DNA is TGCAGCGTTGAAGGAGGTGCCTACGAGCAGTACTTC. It translates to CSVEGGAYEQYF.

The genes are TRBV14 and TRBJ2-1; 11 bases align to TRBD1. V was pared by 1 base and J by 7 bases, with 9 bases of the junction left unmatched. The CDR3 totals 17 residues. The germline V gene has CDR1 SGHDN and CDR2 FVKESK. The DNA of the CDR3 is TGTGCCAGCAGCCAAGTACCCGGACAGGGGGCATGGAATGAGCAGTTCTTC. Translation gives CASSQVPGQGAWNEQFF.

The chain has TRBV2 and TRBJ2-3; tentatively, D is TRBD2 (7 bases). The germline V gene has CDR1 SNHLY and CDR2 FYNNEI. Deletions cut 6 bases from V and 3 bases from J, with 19 bases between. The CDR3 sequence is 16 residues long. The CDR3 coding sequence is TGTGCCAGCAGCCGAGGGGGGGGTATCGGTACAGATACGCAGTATTTT. Translating gives CASSRGGGIGTDTQYF.

This chain connects TRBV28 to TRBJ2-7, with D unclear. The CDR3 is made up of 11 amino acids. CDR1 is MDHEN and CDR2 is SYDVKM in the germline V gene. V lost 2 bases to trimming and J lost 3 bases, with 2 bases between them. The CDR3 reads CASSLNYEQYF. DNA of the CDR3: TGTGCCAGCAGTTTAAACTACGAGCAGTACTTC.

Points on this clone: The CDR3 does not close with the conserved phenylalanine or tryptophan, likely indicating a read error. No DNA is shown, since the ends of the CDR3 on it are uncertain; the CDR3 is the one TCRdb lists. The V gene is TRBV9, the J gene TRBJ1-2; TRBD1, the table's D call, was not compared with the DNA. The CDR3 sequence runs 8 residues, both termini included. Germline-derived CDR1 and CDR2 are SGDLS and YYNGEE. The CDR3 spells CASSPGQL.

The V gene is TRBV5-6, the J gene TRBJ1-2; D not certain. The CDR3 has 13 amino acids. Germline V gene sequence: CDR1 SGHDT, CDR2 YYEEEE. The ends were cut back, 6 bases at V and 2 bases at J, with 11 bases in the middle. The CDR3 loop reads CASKPIGNYGYTF. As DNA, the CDR3 is TGTGCCAGCAAGCCGATAGGGAACTATGGCTACACCTTC.

V and J are TRBV10-1 and TRBJ2-5; perhaps TRBD1 as D (5 bases). Trimming removed 5 bases at V and 3 bases at J, with 10 bases between. The CDR3 is 13 residues long. Looked up from germline, CDR1 is WNHNN and CDR2 is SYGVQD (reference sequence). In DNA form, the CDR3 reads TGCGCCAGCAGTCGGCAGGGTGAAGAGACCCAGTACTTC. It codes for CASSRQGEETQYF.

This clone was detected only a few times. The rearrangement joins TRBV5-1 to TRBJ2-1; 8 bases line up with TRBD1. CDR1 and CDR2 from the germline V gene are SGHRS and YFSETQ. Germline trimming cut 2 bases from V and 5 bases from J; bases unmatched to any gene: 6. The CDR3 has 15 residues. The CDR3 here is CASSFSGTGNNEQFF. The CDR3 DNA sequence: TGCGCCAGCAGCTTCTCCGGGACAGGTAACAATGAGCAGTTCTTC.

This chain uses TRBV27 with TRBJ1-3; the D is unclear. Per the germline V gene, CDR1 is MNHEY and CDR2 is SMNVEV (reference sequence). The CDR3 consists of 12 residues. Trimming stripped 5 bases from V and 6 bases from J, with 8 bases between. CDR3 in amino acids: CASSIILNTIYF. CDR3 DNA sequence: TGTGCCAGCAGTATCATTCTAAACACCATATATTTT.

The CDR3 DNA is TGTGCCAGCAGCCCAGACTTCGAGACTAGCGGGAGGGCCTACGAGCAGTACTTC. Encoded protein: CASSPDFETSGRAYEQYF. The genes are TRBV11-2 and TRBJ2-7, with TRBD2 matching over 14 bases. With 5 bases clipped from V and 2 bases from J, the junction kept 11 bases outside the gene matches. Germline CDR1 and CDR2: SGHAT and FQNNGV. This CDR3 contains 18 residues.

The chain joins TRBV2 to TRBJ1-1; TRBD1 aligns across 9 bases. J was trimmed by 5 bases and V by 2 bases; bases with no gene match: 6. This CDR3 spans 15 amino acids. Germline CDR1 and CDR2: SNHLY and FYNNEI. The CDR3 protein is CASSEIGTGRTEAFF. The CDR3 DNA reads TGTGCCAGCAGTGAAATTGGGACAGGGCGGACTGAAGCTTTCTTT.

This chain links TRBV7-2 with TRBJ1-5; no clear D. The CDR3 totals 13 residues. CDR1 is SGHTA and CDR2 is FQGNSA in the germline V gene. The V end lost 5 bases, the J end lost 0 bases, and 5 bases lay between the germline ends. The chain's CDR3 is CASSRNSNQPQHF. The CDR3, as DNA: TGTGCCAGCAGCCGAAATAGCAATCAGCCCCAGCATTTT.

V is TRBV4-1 and J is TRBJ2-7; 11 bases are a match to TRBD2. Germline assignment: CDR1 MGHRA and CDR2 YSYEKL. J was trimmed by 1 base and V by 6 bases; bases with no gene match: 14. CDR3 length: 18 amino acids. The CDR3 loop reads CASSPRTSGGPSSYEQYF. The DNA for the CDR3 is TGCGCCAGCAGTCCACGAACTAGCGGGGGCCCTTCTTCCTACGAGCAGTACTTC.

This clone was detected only a few times. This same CDR3 is encoded by further DNA sequences in the sample. This sequence joins TRBV12-3 or TRBV12-4 and TRBJ2-5, with D uncertain. This CDR3 has 11 residues. Deletions cut 2 bases from V and 4 bases from J, with 2 bases between. CDR3 coding DNA: TGTGCCAGCAGTTTAAGAGAGACCCAGTACTTC. Its protein product is CASSLRETQYF.

The V call is TRBV18, the J call TRBJ1-2, with 7 positions matching TRBD1. This CDR3 is built from 14 residues. V shed 3 bases, J shed 4 bases, and the junction held 5 bases outside the gene matches. Germline V gene sequence: CDR1 KGHSH, CDR2 LQKENI. The CDR3 spells CASSPSGQVYGYTF. The CDR3 coding sequence is TGTGCCAGCTCACCGAGCGGACAGGTCTATGGCTACACCTTC.

This chain connects TRBV7-8 to TRBJ2-7; D remains ambiguous. Per germline, CDR1 SGHVS and CDR2 FQNEAQ. Trimming removed 1 base from V and 0 bases from J, with 7 bases in between. This CDR3 region has 14 residues. The chain's CDR3 is CASSLGALSYEQYF. As DNA, the CDR3 is TGTGCCAGCAGCTTAGGGGCCCTCTCCTACGAGCAGTACTTC.

The rearrangement links TRBV11-2 to TRBJ2-7; 13 bases map to TRBD2. Trimming at V came to 5 bases and at J to 2 bases, leaving 6 bases not matched to a gene. Germline lookup yields CDR1 SGHAT and CDR2 FQNNGV. The CDR3 sequence is 16 residues long. The CDR3 region is CASSPRTSGSTYEQYF. CDR3 bases: TGTGCCAGCAGCCCCAGGACTAGCGGGAGTACCTACGAGCAGTACTTC.

The V gene is TRBV7-9, the J gene TRBJ1-1; D gene ambiguous. Germline V gives CDR1 SEHNR, CDR2 FQNEAQ (reference sequence). Trimming pared 3 bases from V and 6 bases from J, leaving 14 bases between. The CDR3 covers 14 residues. The CDR3 region is CASSFSRGFAEAFF. The CDR3 DNA follows: TGTGCCAGCAGCTTTTCTCGAGGGTTTGCTGAAGCTTTCTTT.

This clone was detected a few times. The DNA of the CDR3 is TGTGCCACAAGGACAGGGGGTAATGAAAAACTGTTTTTT. As protein: CATRTGGNEKLFF. This chain links TRBV10-3 with TRBJ1-4; 10 bases align to TRBD1. The CDR3 is made up of 13 amino acids. Germline CDR1 and CDR2: ENHRY and SYGVKD. With V trimmed by 10 bases and J by 4 bases, 3 bases remained unmatched.

In the case of this clone: At one boundary the junction diverges from the germline segment, which might be a read error. The chain joins TRBV12-3 or TRBV12-4 to TRBJ1-2; 7 bases match TRBD1. CDR3 length: 13 amino acids. CDR3 bases: TGTGTCAGCAGTTCCGGACAGGCGGGAGGCTACACCTTC. It encodes CVSSSGQAGGYTF.

The rearrangement uses TRBV5-6 and TRBJ2-3; D remains ambiguous. V lost 1 base and J lost 0, with 9 bases in between. CDR1 and CDR2 from the germline V gene are SGHDT and YYEEEE. CDR3 length: 15 amino acids. CDR3 loop: CASSLSLTSTDTQYF. In DNA form, the CDR3 reads TGTGCCAGCAGCTTGAGTCTAACTAGCACAGATACGCAGTATTTT.

This sequence joins TRBV5-1 and TRBJ2-3, with 7 bases matching TRBD1. This CDR3 region has 15 residues. Trimming took 2 bases from V and 1 from J; bases not matched to a gene: 4. From germline, CDR1 is SGHRS and CDR2 YFSETQ. The CDR3 DNA sequence: TGCGCCAGCAGCTTATCTGGACAGGGCACAGATACGCAGTATTTT. Encoded protein: CASSLSGQGTDTQYF.